This entry concerns a single TCR beta chain. This clonotype was seen ten or more times. No antigen is known for it. Within one base of it there is no much larger clone, and no base qualities were kept. In light of the paper, this sample's time point label describes: patch test 3, about 24 weeks after DPC sensitization. What the treatment or condition label conveys for this sample: therapeutic diphenylcyclopropenone sensitization with weekly scalp DPC. At every patch-test visit, the blood draw took place before the patch test was put on. Eligible patients were aged 18 to 70, diagnosed with alopecia, deemed suitable for DPC therapy, and excluded if pregnant. Unfractionated whole blood was collected in Tempus Blood RNA tubes, and total RNA was extracted from that blood. The source of the sample is a study of human T cells and chemical hapten exposure (dated by TCRdb to the early 2020s). Regarding the research as a whole: For sensitization, 2% DPC in acetone was applied to a 2 cm by 2 cm area of upper inner arm skin. Patients additionally received weekly therapeutic DPC doses to the scalp throughout the approximately 25-week study period. Patch testing was performed on the upper back with Finn chambers containing 0.01% DPC, and the patch tests were scored after 6 days according to International Contact Dermatitis Research Group standards. Alopecia areata with under or over 50% scalp involvement, alopecia totalis and alopecia universalis were represented in the patient cohort, which was mostly female. Libraries were combined into a pool for sequencing, and differences in TCR yield between samples came mainly from small differences in library volumes within the pool. In alopecia patients, the study followed how the peripheral blood TCR repertoire changed in vivo over primary and secondary sensitization to diphenylcyclopropenone (DPC), a hapten. Patient blood was sampled pre-sensitization (week 0) and at 2, 6 and about 24 weeks after DPC sensitization. Blood for TCR sequencing was provided by twenty-nine alopecia patients at one to four time points (pre-sensitization, 2, 6 and 24 weeks).

Libraries were prepared through RACE. The run used a NextSeq 500. During library preparation, unique molecular identifiers were attached to individual cDNA molecules so that TCRs could be counted quantitatively and reproducibly. Each blood RNA sample was used to sequence both TCR alpha and TCR beta chains. The paper's processing steps were these. A median of around 96,000 TCRs per sample was observed, with a range of about 20,000 to 750,000. V, J and CDR3 annotation of the TCR reads was performed with the Decombinator software suite. For the PS versus PT1 abundance plots, all samples were subsampled to the same number of TCRs (28,000). TCRs were defined as expanded if absent before sensitization and observed at least eight times at the 2-week time point. The public reads were quality trimmed at Q25 with fastp and then assembled into clones with MiXCR by TCRdb, keeping productive beta chains. When rows share a CDR3 protein, they turn into one entry using the most common DNA and genes. The V and J calls follow TCRdb's processing rather than the paper's. Counted in this sample were over 80,000 distinct CDR3 sequences; approximately 10% of them appeared once. The ten largest clones represent 0.85% to 1.2% of the sample.

Study-level results and caveats: All patients had alopecia, a presumed autoimmune disease, so their immune response might differ from that of healthy individuals. Compared with pre-sensitization or healthy control sets, expanded TCRs formed significantly more large CDR3 similarity clusters, which is consistent with antigen-driven responses. After repeated subsampling, changes were observed in the strength of the expansion versus patch-test correlation and in the threshold at which the correlation became significant. The number of PT1 expanded TCRs positively correlated with patch test score, significant at thresholds 8, 16 and 32 but not 4. The number of TCRs above 1 in 1000 frequency did not change with DPC sensitization; there was no evidence of global repertoire structure alterations.

The clonotype comes from a woman aged 25 to 39 with alopecia areata. Some clones in this sample may be carry-over from other donors' samples. Sequenced material: whole blood, taken in connection with sensitization to the hapten diphenylcyclopropenone (DPC).

The sequenced DNA is TGTGCCAGCAGTAGCGGGGACTCCTACGAGCAGTACTTC. Translated, it reads CASSSGDSYEQYF. The chain employs TRBV7-9 and TRBJ2-7; 8 middle bases align to TRBD2. Unmatched junction bases come to 1, with V trimmed by 6 bases and J by 0 bases. From the cysteine up to the phenylalanine, the CDR3 has a length of 13 residues. Only the CDR3 DNA stays, 39 bases, in frame from base 1. According to the germline V gene (reference sequence), CDR1 reads SEHNR and CDR2 reads FQNEAQ.